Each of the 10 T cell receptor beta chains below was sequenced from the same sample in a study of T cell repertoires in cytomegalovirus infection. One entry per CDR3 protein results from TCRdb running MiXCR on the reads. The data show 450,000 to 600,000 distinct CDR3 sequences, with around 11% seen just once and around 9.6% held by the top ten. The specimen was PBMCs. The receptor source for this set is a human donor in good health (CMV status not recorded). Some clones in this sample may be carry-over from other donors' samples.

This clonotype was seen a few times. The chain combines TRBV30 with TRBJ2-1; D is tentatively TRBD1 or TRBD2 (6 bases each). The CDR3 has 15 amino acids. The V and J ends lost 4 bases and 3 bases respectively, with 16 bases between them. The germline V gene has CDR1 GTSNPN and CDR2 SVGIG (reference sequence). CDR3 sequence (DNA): TGTGCCTGGAAGGGGGACTCTCGTTACTACAATGAGCAGTTCTTC. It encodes CAWKGDSRYYNEQFF.

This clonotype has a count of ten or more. The CDR3, as DNA: TGTGCCAGCAGCGGAGCGGATTGGGGTGGCGGGCCCCAGCATTTT. Its protein product is CASSGADWGGGPQHF. The chain carries TRBV7-8 and TRBJ1-5, with D uncertain. Germline V CDR1 and CDR2: SGHVS, FQNEAQ. Trimming pared 5 bases from V and 9 bases from J, leaving 20 bases between. The CDR3 extends over 15 amino acids.

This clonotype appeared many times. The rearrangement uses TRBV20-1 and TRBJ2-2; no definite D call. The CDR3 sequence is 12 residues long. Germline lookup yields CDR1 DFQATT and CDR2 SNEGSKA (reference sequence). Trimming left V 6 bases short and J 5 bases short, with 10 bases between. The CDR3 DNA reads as TGCAGTGCCCCGGAAAGGACCGGGGAGCTGTTTTTT. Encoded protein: CSAPERTGELFF.

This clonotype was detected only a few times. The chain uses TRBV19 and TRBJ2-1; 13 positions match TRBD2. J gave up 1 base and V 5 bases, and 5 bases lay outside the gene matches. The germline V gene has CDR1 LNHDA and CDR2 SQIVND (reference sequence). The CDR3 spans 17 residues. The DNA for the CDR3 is TGTGCCAGTAGTTGGACTAGCGGGGGCCATTCCTACAATGAGCAGTTCTTC. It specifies CASSWTSGGHSYNEQFF.

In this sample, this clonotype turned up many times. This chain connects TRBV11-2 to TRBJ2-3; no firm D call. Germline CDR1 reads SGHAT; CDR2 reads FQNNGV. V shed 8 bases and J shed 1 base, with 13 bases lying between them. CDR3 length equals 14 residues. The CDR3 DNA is TGTGCCAGCTTCGACACCAGGCGCACAGATACGCAGTATTTT. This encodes CASFDTRRTDTQYF.

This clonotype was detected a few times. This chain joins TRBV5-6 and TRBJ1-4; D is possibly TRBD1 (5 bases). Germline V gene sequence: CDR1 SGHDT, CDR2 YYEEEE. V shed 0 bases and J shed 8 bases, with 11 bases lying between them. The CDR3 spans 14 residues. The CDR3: CASSLGQLSEKLFF. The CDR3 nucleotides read TGTGCCAGCAGCTTGGGACAGTTGTCGGAAAAACTGTTTTTT. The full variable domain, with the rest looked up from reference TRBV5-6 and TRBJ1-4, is DAGVTQSPTHLIKTRGQQVTLRCSPKSGHDTVSWYQQALGQGPQFIFQYYEEEERQRGNFPDRFSGHQFPNYSSELNVNALLLGDSALYLCASSLGQLSEKLFFGSGTQLSVL.

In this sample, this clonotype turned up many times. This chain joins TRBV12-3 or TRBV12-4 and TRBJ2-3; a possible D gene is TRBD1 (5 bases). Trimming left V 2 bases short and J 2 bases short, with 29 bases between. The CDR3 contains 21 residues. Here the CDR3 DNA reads TGTGCCAGCAGTTTAACTCTACAGGCAGACGGATTGCTCCCGTCCACAGATACGCAGTATTTT. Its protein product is CASSLTLQADGLLPSTDTQYF.

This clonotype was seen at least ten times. CDR3 protein: CASSLGLAGGSTDEQYF. CDR3 in DNA: TGTGCCAGCAGTTTAGGACTAGCGGGAGGATCGACCGACGAGCAGTACTTC. The chain couples TRBV28 to TRBJ2-7; 14 nucleotides line up with TRBD2. J was trimmed by 5 bases and V by 2 bases; bases with no gene match: 8. The V gene's germline CDR1 is MDHEN and CDR2 SYDVKM. The CDR3 contains 17 residues.

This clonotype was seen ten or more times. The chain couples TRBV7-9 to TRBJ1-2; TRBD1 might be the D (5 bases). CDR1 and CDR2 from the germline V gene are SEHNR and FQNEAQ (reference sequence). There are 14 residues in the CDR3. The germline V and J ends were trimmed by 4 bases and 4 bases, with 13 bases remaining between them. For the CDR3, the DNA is TGTGCCAGCAGCTCGACCCTACAGGTCTATGGCTACACCTTC. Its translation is CASSSTLQVYGYTF.

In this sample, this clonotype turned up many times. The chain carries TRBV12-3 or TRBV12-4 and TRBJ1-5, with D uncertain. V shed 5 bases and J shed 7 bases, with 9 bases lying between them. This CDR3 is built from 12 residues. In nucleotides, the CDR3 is TGTGCCAGCAGTATAAACACCCAGCCCCAGCATTTT. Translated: CASSINTQPQHF.